These 3 T cell receptor beta chains came from one sample sequenced in a study of shared clonotypes between healthy human individuals. Clones were read by immunoSEQ multiplex PCR, and TCRdb kept only the in-frame ones, dropping some. The table has about 820,000 clones, 85% to 95% seen once. The naive CD8 population came from CD45RO-negative cells selected for CCR7, without terminally differentiated effector memory CD45RA+ cells. Sequenced sample: naive CD8+ T cells sorted from blood. Receptor source: a man aged 30 to 39 in good health.

This clone has a count of ten or more. The chain has TRBV28 and TRBJ2-1, with a possible D match to TRBD2 (5 bases). The CDR3 runs to 16 residues. Germline CDR1 is MDHEN and CDR2 is SYDVKM. Trimming pared 7 bases from V and 3 bases from J, leaving 19 bases between. CDR3 protein: CASNLREPAFYNEQFF. The DNA of the CDR3 is TGTGCCAGCAACCTACGGGAACCCGCCTTCTACAATGAGCAGTTCTTC.

CDR3 sequence (DNA): TGTGCCAGCCGAAAGCCCGGTCTGGGCCTTTACGAGCAGTACTTC. Amino acid sequence: CASRKPGLGLYEQYF. This chain connects TRBV6-6 to TRBJ2-7; the D is unclear. Trimming removed 8 bases from V and 4 bases from J, with 21 bases in between. This CDR3 contains 15 residues. Germline V gene data show CDR1 as MNHNY and CDR2 as SVGAGI (reference sequence).

This chain joins TRBV28 and TRBJ2-7, with 11 bases identical to TRBD1. Looked up from germline, CDR1 is MDHEN and CDR2 is SYDVKM. Germline trimming cut 2 bases from V and 1 base from J; bases unmatched to any gene: 1. The length of the CDR3 is 15 residues. CDR3 bases: TGTGCCAGCAGTTTAGGGACAGGGGGTTCCTACGAGCAGTACTTC. It specifies CASSLGTGGSYEQYF.